This passage covers 2 T cell receptor beta chains from one sample sequenced in a study of OX40 agonist ivuxolimab in advanced cancers. Produced via immunoSEQ multiplex PCR; TCRdb's table is partial and in-frame only. The profile shows around 80,000 clones, roughly 90% of them singletons. The sequences come from CD4+ or CD8+ T cells sorted from blood, collected in a trial of the OX40 agonist ivuxolimab. These receptors all stem from an adult with an advanced solid tumor such as melanoma, head and neck, liver or kidney cancer.

This chain uses TRBV5-1 with TRBJ2-5, with 7 bases aligning to TRBD2. Trimming cost V 0 bases and J 5 bases; bases outside gene matches: 4. This CDR3 has 14 amino acids. CDR1 and CDR2 from the germline V gene are SGHRS and YFSETQ. This CDR3 is CASSLDGGYETQYF. DNA of the CDR3: TGCGCCAGCAGCTTGGACGGGGGGTACGAGACCCAGTACTTC.

V usage is TRBV2 and J usage is TRBJ2-3, with 12 bases matching TRBD2. The CDR3 sequence is 15 residues long. V lost 5 bases and J lost 4; bases outside the gene matches: 4. Germline assignment: CDR1 SNHLY and CDR2 FYNNEI. CDR3 region: CASSRLAGAADTQYF. DNA for the CDR3: TGTGCCAGCAGTAGACTAGCGGGAGCTGCAGATACGCAGTATTTT.